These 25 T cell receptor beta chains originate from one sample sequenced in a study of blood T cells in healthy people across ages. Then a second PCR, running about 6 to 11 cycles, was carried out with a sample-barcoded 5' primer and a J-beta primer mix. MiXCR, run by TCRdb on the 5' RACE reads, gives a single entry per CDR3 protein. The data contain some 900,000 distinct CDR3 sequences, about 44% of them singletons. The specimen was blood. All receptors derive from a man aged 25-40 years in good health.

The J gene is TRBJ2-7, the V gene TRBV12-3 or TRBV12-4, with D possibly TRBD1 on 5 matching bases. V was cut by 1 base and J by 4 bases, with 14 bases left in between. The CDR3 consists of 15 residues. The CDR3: CASSLDHVRAYEQYF. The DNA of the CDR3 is TGTGCCAGCAGTTTAGATCATGTCAGGGCTTACGAGCAGTACTTC.

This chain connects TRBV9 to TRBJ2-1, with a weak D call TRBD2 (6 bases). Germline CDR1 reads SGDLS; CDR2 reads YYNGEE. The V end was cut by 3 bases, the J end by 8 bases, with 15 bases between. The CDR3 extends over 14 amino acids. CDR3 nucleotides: TGTGCCAGCAGCGCGGGACTTAAAGGGTATGAGCAGTTCTTC. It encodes CASSAGLKGYEQFF.

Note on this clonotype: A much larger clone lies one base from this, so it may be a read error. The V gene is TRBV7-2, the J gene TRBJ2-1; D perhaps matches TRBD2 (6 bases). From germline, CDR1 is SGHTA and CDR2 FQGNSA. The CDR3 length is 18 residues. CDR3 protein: CVSSLAFGARGSYNEQFF. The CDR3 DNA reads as TGTGTCAGCAGCTTAGCGTTCGGGGCTCGGGGGAGTTACAATGAGCAGTTCTTC.

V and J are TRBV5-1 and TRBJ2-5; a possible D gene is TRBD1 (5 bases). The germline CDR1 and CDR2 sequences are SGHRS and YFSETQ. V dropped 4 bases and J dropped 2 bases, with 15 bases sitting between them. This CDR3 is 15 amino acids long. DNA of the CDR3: TGCGCCAGCAGCCAGACGGCAGGGCGTCAAGAGACCCAGTACTTC. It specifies CASSQTAGRQETQYF.

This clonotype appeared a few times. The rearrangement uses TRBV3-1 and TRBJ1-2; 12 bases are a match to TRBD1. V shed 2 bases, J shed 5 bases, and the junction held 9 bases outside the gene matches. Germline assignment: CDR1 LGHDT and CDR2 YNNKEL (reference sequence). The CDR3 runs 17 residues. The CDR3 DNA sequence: TGTGCCAGCAGCCAACGGGACAGGGGGCTTCCTGGGTATGGCTACACCTTC. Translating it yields CASSQRDRGLPGYGYTF.

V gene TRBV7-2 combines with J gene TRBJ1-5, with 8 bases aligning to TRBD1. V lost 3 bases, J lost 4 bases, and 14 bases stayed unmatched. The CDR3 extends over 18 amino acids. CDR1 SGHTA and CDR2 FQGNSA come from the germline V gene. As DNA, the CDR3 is TGTGCCAGCAGCTTCTTCGGGGCAGGGGGCCTCGCGAATCAGCCCCAGCATTTT. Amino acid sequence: CASSFFGAGGLANQPQHF.

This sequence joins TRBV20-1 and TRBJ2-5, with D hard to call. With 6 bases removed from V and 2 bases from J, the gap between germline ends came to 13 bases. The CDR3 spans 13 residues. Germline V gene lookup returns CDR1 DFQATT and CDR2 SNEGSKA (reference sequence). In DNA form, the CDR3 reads TGCAGTGCCGCGGCGGAAGTTCAAGAGACCCAGTACTTC. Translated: CSAAAEVQETQYF.

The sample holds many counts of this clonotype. Here the CDR3 reads CSAYRSGTGDIQYF. The CDR3 DNA sequence: TGCAGTGCCTATCGCAGTGGGACAGGGGACATTCAGTACTTC. The chain combines TRBV20-1 with TRBJ2-4, with 10 bases lining up with TRBD1. The CDR3 totals 14 residues. Germline assignment: CDR1 DFQATT and CDR2 SNEGSKA (reference sequence). Trimming cost V 6 bases and J 8 bases; bases outside gene matches: 10.

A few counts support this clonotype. CDR3 nucleotides: TGTGCCAGCAGCCACCTTATCGCGACAGGATCCAATGAGCAGTTCTTC. Amino acids: CASSHLIATGSNEQFF. The rearrangement links TRBV3-1 to TRBJ2-1, with D possibly TRBD1 on 6 matching bases. The V and J ends lost 3 bases and 6 bases respectively, with 18 bases between them. Germline V gene sequence: CDR1 LGHDT, CDR2 YNNKEL (reference sequence). The CDR3 extends over 16 amino acids.

CDR3 sequence: CASSLVGDYAYEQYF. In nucleotides, the CDR3 is TGTGCCAGCAGTCTCGTCGGGGACTACGCCTACGAGCAGTACTTC. The chain employs TRBV9 and TRBJ2-7, with TRBD2 matching 7 bases. The J segment lost 2 bases and the V segment lost 5 bases, leaving 10 bases of the junction unmatched. This CDR3 spans 15 amino acids. Germline V CDR1 and CDR2: SGDLS, YYNGEE.

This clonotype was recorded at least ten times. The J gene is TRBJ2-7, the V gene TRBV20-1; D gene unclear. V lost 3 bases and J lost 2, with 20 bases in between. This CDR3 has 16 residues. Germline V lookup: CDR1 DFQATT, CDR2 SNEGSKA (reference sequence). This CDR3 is CSARDPSGPAPYEQYF. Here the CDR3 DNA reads TGCAGTGCTAGGGACCCTTCCGGGCCCGCCCCCTACGAGCAGTACTTC.

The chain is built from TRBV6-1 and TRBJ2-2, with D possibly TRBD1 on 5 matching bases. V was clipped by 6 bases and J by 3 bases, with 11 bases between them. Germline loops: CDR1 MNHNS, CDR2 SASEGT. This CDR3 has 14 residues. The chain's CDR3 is CASSATAYTGELFF. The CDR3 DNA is TGTGCCAGCAGCGCGACAGCTTACACCGGGGAGCTGTTTTTT.

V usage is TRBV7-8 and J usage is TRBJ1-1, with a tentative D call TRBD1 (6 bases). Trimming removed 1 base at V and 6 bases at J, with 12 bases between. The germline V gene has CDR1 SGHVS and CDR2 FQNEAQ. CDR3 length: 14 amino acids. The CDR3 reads CASSLDARGAEAFF. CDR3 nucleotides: TGTGCCAGCAGCTTAGATGCCAGGGGCGCTGAAGCTTTCTTT.

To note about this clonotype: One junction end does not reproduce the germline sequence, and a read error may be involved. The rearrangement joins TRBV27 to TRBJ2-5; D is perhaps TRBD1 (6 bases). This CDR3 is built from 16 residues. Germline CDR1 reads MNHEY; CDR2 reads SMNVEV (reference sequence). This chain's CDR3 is CASSLVAGAYQETLYF. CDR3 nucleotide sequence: TGTGCCAGCAGTTTAGTTGCAGGGGCGTACCAAGAGACCCTGTACTTC.

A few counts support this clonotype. The CDR3 is CASGPDRGLNEQYF. CDR3 bases: TGTGCCAGCGGGCCCGACAGGGGACTCAACGAGCAGTACTTC. The genes are TRBV6-2 or TRBV6-3 and TRBJ2-7; 8 nucleotides line up with TRBD1. V gave up 8 bases and J gave up 5 bases; unmatched junction bases: 11. Germline V gene sequence: CDR1 MNHEY, CDR2 SVGEGT. The CDR3 loop spans 14 amino acids.

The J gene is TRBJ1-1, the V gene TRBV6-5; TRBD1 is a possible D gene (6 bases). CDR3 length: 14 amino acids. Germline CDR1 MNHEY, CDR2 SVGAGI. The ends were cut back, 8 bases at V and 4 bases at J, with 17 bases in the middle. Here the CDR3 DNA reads TGTGCCAGCGGCAGGGGTAGGGGGGGCACTGAAGCTTTCTTT. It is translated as CASGRGRGGTEAFF.

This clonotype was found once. DNA of the CDR3: TGTGCCAGCAGTGAAGGGTGGAGATCAGGGGAAGCTTTCTTT. Translated: CASSEGWRSGEAFF. V and J are TRBV6-1 and TRBJ1-1; TRBD1 is a possible D gene (5 bases). The CDR3 is 14 residues long. From germline, CDR1 is MNHNS and CDR2 SASEGT. Trimming cost V 1 base and J 8 bases, with 14 bases left between them.

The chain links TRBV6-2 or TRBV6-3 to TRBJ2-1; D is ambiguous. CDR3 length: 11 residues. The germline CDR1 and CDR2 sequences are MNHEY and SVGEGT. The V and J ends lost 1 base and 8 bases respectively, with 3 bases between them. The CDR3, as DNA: TGTGCCAGCAGTTACTGGGATGAGCAGTTCTTC. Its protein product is CASSYWDEQFF.

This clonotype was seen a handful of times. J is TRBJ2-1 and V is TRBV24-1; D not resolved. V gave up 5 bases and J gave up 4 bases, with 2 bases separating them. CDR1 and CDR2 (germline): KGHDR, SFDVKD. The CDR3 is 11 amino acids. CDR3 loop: CATSAYNEQFF. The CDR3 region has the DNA TGTGCCACCAGTGCTTACAATGAGCAGTTCTTC.

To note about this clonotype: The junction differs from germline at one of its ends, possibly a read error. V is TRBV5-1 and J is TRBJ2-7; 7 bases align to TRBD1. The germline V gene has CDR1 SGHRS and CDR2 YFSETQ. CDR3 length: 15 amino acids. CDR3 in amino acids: CASSLVGGGNYGQYF. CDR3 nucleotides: TGCGCCAGCAGCTTGGTAGGGGGCGGTAACTACGGGCAGTACTTC.

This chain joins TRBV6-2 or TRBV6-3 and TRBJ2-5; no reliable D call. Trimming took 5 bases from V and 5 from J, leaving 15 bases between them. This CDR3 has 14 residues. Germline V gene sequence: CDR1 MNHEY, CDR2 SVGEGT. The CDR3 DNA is TGTGCCAGCAGTGATGCAAACTCCCAGGAGACCCAGTACTTC. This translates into CASSDANSQETQYF.

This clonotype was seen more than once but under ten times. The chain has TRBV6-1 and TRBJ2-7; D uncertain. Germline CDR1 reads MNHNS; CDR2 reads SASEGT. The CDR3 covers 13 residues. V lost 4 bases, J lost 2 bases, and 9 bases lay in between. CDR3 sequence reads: CASSGLRAYEQYF. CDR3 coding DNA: TGTGCCAGCAGTGGCTTGAGAGCCTACGAGCAGTACTTC.

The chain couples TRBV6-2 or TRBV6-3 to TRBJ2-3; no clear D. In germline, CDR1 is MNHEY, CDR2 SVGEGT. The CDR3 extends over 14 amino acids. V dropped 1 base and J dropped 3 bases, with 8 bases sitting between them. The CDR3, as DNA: TGTGCCAGCAGTTACTTCAGGATTACAGATACGCAGTATTTT. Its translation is CASSYFRITDTQYF.

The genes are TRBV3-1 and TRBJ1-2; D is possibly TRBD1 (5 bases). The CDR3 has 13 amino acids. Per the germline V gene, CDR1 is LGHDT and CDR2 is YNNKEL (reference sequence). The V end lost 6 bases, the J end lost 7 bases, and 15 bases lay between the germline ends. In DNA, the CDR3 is TGTGCCAGCAGTCGACTTGGGGGGACTGGCTACACCTTC. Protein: CASSRLGGTGYTF.

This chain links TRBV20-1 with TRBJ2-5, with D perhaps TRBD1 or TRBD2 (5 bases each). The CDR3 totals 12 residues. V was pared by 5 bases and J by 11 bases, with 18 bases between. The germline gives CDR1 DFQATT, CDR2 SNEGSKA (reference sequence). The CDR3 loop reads CSALRGFYAQYF. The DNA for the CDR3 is TGCAGTGCTCTACGGGGCTTTTACGCGCAGTACTTC.